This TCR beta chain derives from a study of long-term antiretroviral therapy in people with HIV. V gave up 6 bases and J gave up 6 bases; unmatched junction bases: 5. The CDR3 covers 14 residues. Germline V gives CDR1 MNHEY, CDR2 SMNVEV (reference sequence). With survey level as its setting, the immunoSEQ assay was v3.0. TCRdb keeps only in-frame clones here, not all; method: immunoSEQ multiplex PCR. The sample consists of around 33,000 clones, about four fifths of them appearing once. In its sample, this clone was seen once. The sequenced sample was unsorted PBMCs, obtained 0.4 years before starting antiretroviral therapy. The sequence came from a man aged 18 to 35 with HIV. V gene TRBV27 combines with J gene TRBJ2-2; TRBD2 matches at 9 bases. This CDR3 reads CASRLRGGPGELFF. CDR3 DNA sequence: TGTGCCAGCAGACTGCGGGGGGGCCCCGGGGAGCTGTTTTTT.